The clone carrying this TCR beta chain has a count of ten or more. The 5'RACE template-switching step produced TCR cDNA and added a universal primer site and UMIs. MiXCR, run by TCRdb on the 5' RACE reads, gives a single entry per CDR3 protein. The table records 5,500 to 7,000 distinct CDR3 sequences, about 6% of them present only once. The source of the sample is a study of T cells after yellow fever vaccination. Sequenced here: PBMCs, either bulk or a sorted T-cell subset (CD4+, CD8+, memory, or dextramer-sorted; not recorded which), sampled around 14 days after the first yellow fever vaccination. The sequence was collected from a man aged 18-30 years who received the YFV17D yellow fever vaccine.

The CDR3 DNA reads as TGTGCCAGCAGTTCTCCCCCGGGGGACAGTTCGTCGTACTTC. Amino acids: CASSSPPGDSSSYF. This sequence joins TRBV12-3 or TRBV12-4 and TRBJ2-5; TRBD1 might be the D (7 bases). This CDR3 has 14 amino acids. V dropped 4 bases and J dropped 13 bases, with 22 bases sitting between them.